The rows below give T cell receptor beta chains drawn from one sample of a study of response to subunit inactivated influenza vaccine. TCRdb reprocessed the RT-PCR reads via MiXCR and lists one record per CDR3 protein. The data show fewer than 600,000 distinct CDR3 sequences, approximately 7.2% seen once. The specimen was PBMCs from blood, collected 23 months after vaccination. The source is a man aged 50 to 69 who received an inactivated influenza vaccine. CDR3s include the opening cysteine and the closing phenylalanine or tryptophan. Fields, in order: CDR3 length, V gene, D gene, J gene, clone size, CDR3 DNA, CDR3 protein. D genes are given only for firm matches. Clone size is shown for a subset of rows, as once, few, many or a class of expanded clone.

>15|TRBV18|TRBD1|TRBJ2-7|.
TGTGCCAGCTCACGGGAGACAGGGGGCGGGAACGAGCAGTACTTC
CASSRETGGGNEQYF
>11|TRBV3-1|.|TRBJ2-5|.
TGTGCCAGCAGCCCAACAGAGACCCAGTACTTC
CASSPTETQYF
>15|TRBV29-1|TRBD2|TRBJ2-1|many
TGCAGCGTTGACACTGGACTAGCGGCAAACAATGAGCAGTTCTTC
CSVDTGLAANNEQFF
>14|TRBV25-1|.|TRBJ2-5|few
TGTGCCAGCAGTGAAGGGGGGGCTCGGGAGACCCAGTACTTC
CASSEGGARETQYF
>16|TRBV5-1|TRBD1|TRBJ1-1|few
TGCGCCAGCAGCCCAGGGACAGGGGGCCTTAGCACTGAAGCTTTCTTT
CASSPGTGGLSTEAFF
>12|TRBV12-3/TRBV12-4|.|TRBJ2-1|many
TGTGCCAGCAGTCGCGCAGGCAATGAGCAGTTCTTC
CASSRAGNEQFF
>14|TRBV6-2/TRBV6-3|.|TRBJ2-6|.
TGTGCCAGCACAAGGGACTCTGGGGCCAACGTCCTGACTTTC
CASTRDSGANVLTF
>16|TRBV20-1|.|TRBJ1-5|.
TGCAGTGCTAGAGCCGCAGGGGAAAATAGCAATCAGCCCCAGCATTTT
CSARAAGENSNQPQHF
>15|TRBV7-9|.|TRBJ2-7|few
TGTGCCAGCAGCCCATTGAGGCAGGCCTCCTACGAGCAGTACTTC
CASSPLRQASYEQYF
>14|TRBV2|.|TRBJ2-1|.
TGTGCCAGCAGTAGCGCCCCCCTGCTTGGTGAGCAGTTCTTC
CASSSAPLLGEQFF
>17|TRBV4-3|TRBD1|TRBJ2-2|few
TGCGCCAGCAGCCATCCTCGGACAGGGGGGAACACCGGGGAGCTGTTTTTT
CASSHPRTGGNTGELFF
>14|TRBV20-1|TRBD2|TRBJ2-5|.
TGCAGTGCCGCCCAGCTAGCGGACGGGTGGACCCAGTACTTC
CSAAQLADGWTQYF
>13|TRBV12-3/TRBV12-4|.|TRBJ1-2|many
TGTGCCAGCAGTTTAGACGGATTCTATGGCTACACCTTC
CASSLDGFYGYTF
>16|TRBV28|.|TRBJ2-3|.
TGTGCCAGCAGTTTATCGCTGGGTAGGGGCACAGATACGCAGTATTTT
CASSLSLGRGTDTQYF
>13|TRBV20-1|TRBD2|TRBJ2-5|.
TGCAGTCCCCAGCTAGCGGGACAAGAGACCCAGTACTTC
CSPQLAGQETQYF
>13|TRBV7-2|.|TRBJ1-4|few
TGTGCCAGCAGCTCGGCAACTAATGAAAAACTGTTTTTT
CASSSATNEKLFF
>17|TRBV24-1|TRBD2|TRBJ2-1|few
TGTGCCACCAGTGAACCTACTAGCGGGAGGGGTGTCAATGAGCAGTTCTTC
CATSEPTSGRGVNEQFF
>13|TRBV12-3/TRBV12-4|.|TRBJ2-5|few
TGTGCCAGCAGTTTATTAGTTACTGAGACCCAGTACTTC
CASSLLVTETQYF
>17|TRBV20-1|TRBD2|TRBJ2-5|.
TGCAGTGCTAGCCGGCGCGGCGGGAGGGCCCTACGAGAGACCCAGTACTTC
CSASRRGGRALRETQYF
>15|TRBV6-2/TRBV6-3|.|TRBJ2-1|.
TGTGCCAGCAGTTACGGGGGGGCCAAGATCAATGAGCAGTTCTTC
CASSYGGAKINEQFF
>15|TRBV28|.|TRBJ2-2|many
TGTGCCAGCAGTCCACAGTCGGGTAACACCGGGGAGCTGTTTTTT
CASSPQSGNTGELFF
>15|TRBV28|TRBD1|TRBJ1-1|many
TGTGCCAGCAGTCACGGACAGGCCGGGGGCACTGAAGCTTTCTTT
CASSHGQAGGTEAFF
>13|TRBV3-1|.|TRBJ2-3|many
TGTGCCAGCAGCCGCAGGATACTAGATACGCAGTATTTT
CASSRRILDTQYF
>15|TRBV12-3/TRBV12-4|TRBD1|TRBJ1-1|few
TGTGCCAGCAGTTCCCACAGGGGTGGCTTATCTGAAGCTTTCTTT
CASSSHRGGLSEAFF
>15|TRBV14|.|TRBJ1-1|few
TGTGCCAGCAGCCAAGACCCGACAGGCTACACTGAAGCTTTCTTT
CASSQDPTGYTEAFF
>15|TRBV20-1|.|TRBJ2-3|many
TGCAGTGCTAGAGTAGAAACGGGAACGACAGATACGCAGTATTTT
CSARVETGTTDTQYF
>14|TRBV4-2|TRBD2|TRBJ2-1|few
TGTGCCGCCGGACTAGCGGGAGTATCAAATGAGCAGTTCTTC
CAAGLAGVSNEQFF
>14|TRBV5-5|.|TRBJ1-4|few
TGTGCCAGCAGCCGTGACTCCTTCAATGAAAAACTGTTTTTT
CASSRDSFNEKLFF
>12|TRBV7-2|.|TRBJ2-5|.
TGTGCCAGCAGCTTAGAAATGGAGACCCAGTACTTC
CASSLEMETQYF
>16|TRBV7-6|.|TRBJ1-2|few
TGTGCCAGCACCACCCGCCCTGGGCACGTAAACTATGGCTACACCTTC
CASTTRPGHVNYGYTF
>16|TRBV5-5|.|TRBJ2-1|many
TGTGCCAGCAGCTTGGAGGGGGGGAGCTCCTACAATGAGCAGTTCTTC
CASSLEGGSSYNEQFF
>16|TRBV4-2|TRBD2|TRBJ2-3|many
TGTGCCAGCAGGCCTAGCGGGAGGGCCAGCACAGATACGCAGTATTTT
CASRPSGRASTDTQYF
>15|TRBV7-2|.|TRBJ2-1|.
TGTGCCAGCACCTCAGAGGGGGGAGGTTACAATGAGCAGTTCTTC
CASTSEGGGYNEQFF
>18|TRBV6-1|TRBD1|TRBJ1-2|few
TGTGCCAGCAGCTGGGATGGACAGGGGTCGGGAGCTAACTATGGCTACACCTTC
CASSWDGQGSGANYGYTF
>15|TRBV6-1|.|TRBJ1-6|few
TGTGCCAGCAGCCGTCGGATGGAGGGTAATTCACCCCTCCACTTT
CASSRRMEGNSPLHF
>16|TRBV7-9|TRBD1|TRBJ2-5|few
TGTGCCAGCAGGTTTGGGACAGGGGGTCCCCAAGAGACCCAGTACTTC
CASRFGTGGPQETQYF
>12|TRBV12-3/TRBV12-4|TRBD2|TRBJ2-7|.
TGTGCCAGCAGCAGACTAGCTGGCGAGCAGTACTTC
CASSRLAGEQYF
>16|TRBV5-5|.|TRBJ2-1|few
TGTGCCAGCAGCTTGACAGGCCCGAGCTCCTACAATGAGCAGTTCTTC
CASSLTGPSSYNEQFF
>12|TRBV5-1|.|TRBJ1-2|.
TGCGCCAGCAGCTTTACATCCTATGGCTACACCTTC
CASSFTSYGYTF
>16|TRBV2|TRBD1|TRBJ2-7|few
TGTGCCAGCAGTGACCCCAGGGACAGGGGGCGCGGCGAGCAGTACTTC
CASSDPRDRGRGEQYF
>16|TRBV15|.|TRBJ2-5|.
TGTGCCACCAGCAGGCGGGGAAGGGGAAGAGGAGAGACCCAGTACTTC
CATSRRGRGRGETQYF
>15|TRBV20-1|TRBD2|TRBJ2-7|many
TGCAGTGCTGAGACTAGCGGGGGCCTTTCCTACGAGCAGTACTTC
CSAETSGGLSYEQYF
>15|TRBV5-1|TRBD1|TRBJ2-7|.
TGCGCCAGCAGCGACGCGGGACAGGACGCCTACGAGCAGTACTTC
CASSDAGQDAYEQYF
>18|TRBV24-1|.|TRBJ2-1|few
TGTGCCACCAGTGATTCTCCTGCTAGGCGGACGACCTACAATGAGCAGTTCTTC
CATSDSPARRTTYNEQFF
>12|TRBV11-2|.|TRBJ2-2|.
TGTGCCAGCAGCCTAAGACTCGGGGAGCTGTTTTTT
CASSLRLGELFF
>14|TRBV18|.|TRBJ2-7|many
TGTGCCAGCTCATCGGGCCTATACCCCTACGAGCAGTACTTC
CASSSGLYPYEQYF